Listed below are T cell receptor beta chains from one sample, sequenced in a study of blood T cell repertoires in COVID-19. Method: immunoSEQ multiplex PCR; TCRdb's copy keeps in-frame clones and lacks some. The table shows 200,000 to 250,000 clones, with approximately 82% occurring only once. Sequencing was performed on peripheral blood. The origin of the receptors is a human donor in a cohort sampled during active COVID-19. Both conserved end residues are part of each CDR3. Fields, in order: D gene, clone size, J gene, V gene, CDR3 protein, CDR3 DNA. The D gene is left open where the match is weak. Some rows mark clone size as missing; the rest say once, few, many or name a class of expanded clone.

TRBD2 | - | TRBJ2-7 | TRBV2 | CASSESGSSVSEQYF | TGTGCCAGCAGTGAAAGCGGGAGCTCGGTATCCGAGCAGTACTTC
TRBD1 | - | TRBJ2-1 | TRBV7-6 | CASSPNRGDGDEQFF | TGTGCCAGCAGCCCCAACAGGGGTGATGGCGATGAGCAGTTCTTC
TRBD2 | - | TRBJ2-4 | TRBV5-8 | CASSSGTNKNIQYF | TGTGCCAGCAGCTCCGGGACTAACAAAAACATTCAGTACTTC
TRBD2 | - | TRBJ2-7 | TRBV5-1 | CASSLVQGTSVYEQYF | TGCGCCAGCAGCTTGGTTCAGGGGACTAGCGTCTACGAGCAGTACTTC
TRBD1 | - | TRBJ1-4 | TRBV4-2 | CASSSRDRVNEKLFF | TGTGCCAGCAGCTCCCGGGACAGGGTGAATGAAAAACTGTTTTTT
TRBD1 | once | TRBJ1-6 | TRBV19 | CASRTHRGGNSPLHF | TGTGCCAGTAGGACACACAGGGGTGGTAATTCACCCCTCCACTTT
TRBD2 | - | TRBJ2-3 | TRBV18 | CASSLLAGMGVQYF | TGTGCCAGCTCGTTACTAGCGGGAATGGGGGTGCAGTATTTT
- | once | TRBJ2-3 | TRBV3-1/TRBV3-2 | CASSQEGLYTDTQYF | TGTGCCAGCAGCCAAGAAGGACTGTACACAGATACGCAGTATTTT
TRBD2 | - | TRBJ2-1 | TRBV5-1 | CASSLVSFAGGQLNEQFF | TGCGCCAGCAGCTTGGTGTCCTTTGCGGGAGGGCAACTTAATGAGCAGTTCTTC
- | few | TRBJ1-5 | TRBV19 | CASILTGINQPQHF | TGTGCCAGTATTTTAACAGGGATCAATCAGCCCCAGCATTTT
- | - | TRBJ2-5 | TRBV19 | CASSVGGGIGVETQYF | TGTGCCAGTAGTGTGGGAGGCGGTATAGGGGTAGAGACCCAGTACTTC
TRBD1 | - | TRBJ2-7 | TRBV28 | CASSLPGQGAYEQYF | TGTGCCAGCAGCTTGCCGGGACAGGGGGCTTACGAGCAGTACTTC
- | few | TRBJ2-3 | TRBV14 | CASSQAFTDTQYF | TGTGCCAGCAGCCAAGCATTCACAGATACGCAGTATTTT
- | - | TRBJ2-2 | TRBV25-1 | CASSEQQVNTGELFF | TGTGCCAGCAGTGAGCAACAGGTGAACACCGGGGAGCTGTTTTTT
- | once | TRBJ2-3 | TRBV15 | CATSRRAAARSTDTQYF | TGTGCCACCAGCAGACGAGCAGCGGCGAGGAGCACAGATACGCAGTATTTT
TRBD2 | - | TRBJ2-7 | TRBV28 | CASSRTGTSLVEQYF | TGTGCCAGCAGTCGGACCGGGACTAGCTTGGTCGAGCAGTACTTC
TRBD2 | - | TRBJ2-1 | TRBV2 | CASRAGTTTYNEQFF | TGTGCCAGCAGAGCGGGGACTACCACTTACAATGAGCAGTTCTTC
- | few | TRBJ2-1 | TRBV5-1 | CASSSGSWRSYNEQFF | TGCGCCAGCAGCTCGGGGTCGTGGCGTTCCTACAATGAGCAGTTCTTC
- | once | TRBJ2-5 | TRBV2 | CASRRVEETQYF | TGTGCCAGCAGGAGGGTAGAAGAGACCCAGTACTTC
TRBD1 | few | TRBJ2-1 | TRBV5-4 | CASSIGQGDYNEQFF | TGTGCCAGCAGCATAGGACAGGGGGACTACAATGAGCAGTTCTTC
- | - | TRBJ1-1 | TRBV5-6 | CASSPVGTVNTEAFF | TGTGCCAGCAGCCCTGTGGGCACGGTGAACACTGAAGCTTTCTTT
TRBD2 | - | TRBJ2-2 | TRBV18 | CASSPASGNTGELFF | TGTGCCAGCTCACCGGCTAGCGGTAACACCGGGGAGCTGTTTTTT
TRBD1 | - | TRBJ1-4 | TRBV7-9 | CASSSGTAEKLFF | TGTGCCAGCAGCTCTGGGACAGCTGAAAAACTGTTTTTT
- | - | TRBJ1-1 | TRBV18 | CASPDPNRAGLMNTEAFF | TGTGCCAGCCCGGACCCGAACAGGGCCGGCCTAATGAACACTGAAGCTTTCTTT
TRBD1 | - | TRBJ1-5 | TRBV3-1/TRBV3-2 | CASSHSGRGHVQPQHF | TGTGCCAGCAGCCACTCAGGCAGGGGGCATGTTCAGCCCCAGCATTTT
TRBD1 | once | TRBJ1-1 | TRBV13 | CASSLSGGGNTEAFF | TGTGCCAGCAGCTTATCAGGGGGCGGGAACACTGAAGCTTTCTTT
- | - | TRBJ2-1 | TRBV13 | CASSLGWGRGSYNEQFF | TGTGCCAGCAGCTTAGGCTGGGGCAGGGGCTCCTACAATGAGCAGTTCTTC
- | - | TRBJ2-5 | TRBV18 | CASSPVSGPQETQYF | TGTGCCAGCTCACCGGTTAGTGGTCCACAAGAGACCCAGTACTTC
- | - | TRBJ2-3 | TRBV30 | CAWSVSPSSADTQYF | TGTGCCTGGAGTGTATCTCCTTCTAGCGCAGATACGCAGTATTTT
- | - | TRBJ2-7 | TRBV19 | CASSIDKTYEQYF | TGTGCCAGTAGTATAGACAAAACCTACGAGCAGTACTTC
- | - | TRBJ1-2 | TRBV29-1 | CSAYAGKASYTF | TGCAGCGCGTACGCAGGGAAGGCAAGCTACACCTTC
TRBD2 | - | TRBJ2-7 | TRBV2 | CASREPAGYGTSGYEQYF | TGTGCCAGCCGGGAGCCGGCCGGGTACGGGACTAGCGGCTACGAGCAGTACTTC
TRBD1 | - | TRBJ2-7 | TRBV19 | CASSRRQGDYYEQYF | TGTGCCAGTAGCAGAAGACAGGGGGATTACTACGAGCAGTACTTC
TRBD2 | - | TRBJ2-3 | TRBV27 | CASSPGLVPDTQYF | TGTGCCAGCAGTCCAGGACTAGTGCCAGATACGCAGTATTTT
- | - | TRBJ2-7 | TRBV29-1 | CSVLWDGEYEQYF | TGCAGCGTCCTTTGGGATGGGGAGTACGAGCAGTACTTC
TRBD2 | - | TRBJ2-2 | TRBV11-2 | CASSFHTIVGGGDTGELFF | TGTGCCAGCAGCTTCCATACAATCGTCGGGGGAGGGGACACCGGGGAGCTGTTTTTT
- | - | TRBJ1-2 | TRBV28 | CASSLEQRRGYTF | TGTGCCAGCAGTTTAGAACAGCGGCGCGGCTACACCTTC
TRBD2 | - | TRBJ2-7 | TRBV28 | CASKFPGTSGRQEQYF | TGTGCCAGCAAGTTCCCGGGGACTAGCGGGAGACAAGAGCAGTACTTC
TRBD2 | - | TRBJ2-2 | TRBV14 | CASSHRLAGAVGSTGELFF | TGTGCCAGCAGCCATAGACTAGCGGGAGCGGTGGGTAGCACCGGGGAGCTGTTTTTT
- | - | TRBJ2-1 | TRBV2 | CASSVPQRRSYNEQFF | TGTGCCAGCAGTGTCCCCCAGCGGAGGAGTTACAATGAGCAGTTCTTC
TRBD2 | - | TRBJ2-1 | TRBV7-6 | CASSQIGTSGGHEQFF | TGTGCCAGCAGCCAAATCGGGACTAGCGGGGGACATGAGCAGTTCTTC
- | - | TRBJ2-7 | TRBV27 | CASSLWGDPGYEQYF | TGTGCCAGCAGTTTATGGGGGGACCCTGGGTACGAGCAGTACTTC
TRBD1 | - | TRBJ2-6 | TRBV30 | CAWSTGASGANVLTF | TGTGCCTGGAGTACAGGGGCGTCTGGGGCCAACGTCCTGACTTTC
TRBD2 | - | TRBJ2-5 | TRBV19 | CASSGFGNSGLAGGETQYF | TGTGCCAGTAGCGGGTTCGGAAACTCGGGACTAGCGGGCGGAGAGACCCAGTACTTC
TRBD2 | - | TRBJ2-3 | TRBV9 | CASSSLIAGGIDTQYF | TGTGCCAGCAGCTCTCTTATAGCGGGAGGAATCGATACGCAGTATTTT
TRBD1 | - | TRBJ2-1 | TRBV27 | CASSLTQGASIYNEQFF | TGTGCCAGCAGTCTTACTCAGGGGGCGAGTATCTACAATGAGCAGTTCTTC
TRBD1 | - | TRBJ1-2 | TRBV27 | CASRSGGVGYTF | TGTGCCAGCCGATCAGGGGGTGTTGGCTACACCTTC
TRBD2 | - | TRBJ2-5 | TRBV2 | CASSRGRGNRETQYF | TGTGCCAGCAGTCGGGGGAGGGGCAATCGAGAGACCCAGTACTTC
TRBD2 | - | TRBJ2-3 | TRBV24-1 | CATSGAGGGINTDTQYF | TGTGCCACCAGTGGCGCTGGGGGGGGAATTAACACAGATACGCAGTATTTT
- | - | TRBJ1-2 | TRBV4-1 | CASSQTDNYGYTF | TGCGCCAGCAGCCAAACAGATAACTATGGCTACACCTTC
TRBD2 | - | TRBJ2-5 | TRBV6-2/TRBV6-3 | CASSPGLAGVETQYF | TGTGCCAGCAGCCCGGGACTAGCGGGAGTGGAGACCCAGTACTTC
- | - | TRBJ1-1 | TRBV4-1 | CASSQEVTGDTEAFF | TGCGCCAGCAGCCAAGAAGTCACGGGGGACACTGAAGCTTTCTTT
- | once | TRBJ2-1 | TRBV4-2 | CASSPDQAGEQFF | TGTGCCAGCAGCCCCGACCAAGCAGGCGAGCAGTTCTTC
TRBD1 | - | TRBJ1-2 | TRBV7-9 | CASSPGTVNYGYTF | TGTGCCAGCAGCCCAGGGACAGTTAACTATGGCTACACCTTC
TRBD1 | - | TRBJ2-7 | TRBV15 | CATSRPSTGGAWWQYF | TGTGCCACCAGCAGGCCCTCGACAGGGGGAGCGTGGTGGCAGTACTTC
- | many | TRBJ2-5 | TRBV7-9 | CASSKQGPLSGTQYF | TGTGCCAGCAGTAAACAGGGCCCCCTCTCCGGGACCCAGTACTTC
TRBD2 | - | TRBJ2-1 | TRBV6-5 | CASRTSGRVNEQFF | TGTGCCAGCAGAACTAGCGGGAGGGTCAATGAGCAGTTCTTC
- | - | TRBJ2-3 | TRBV24-1 | CATSDAVASAFTDTQYF | TGTGCCACCAGTGATGCCGTTGCTAGCGCCTTCACAGATACGCAGTATTTT
TRBD1 | - | TRBJ1-4 | TRBV5-1 | CASTWTGPNEKLFF | TGCGCCAGCACCTGGACAGGTCCTAATGAAAAACTGTTTTTT